Following are 24 T cell receptor beta chains from one sample sequenced in a study of T-cell reconstitution after alpha-beta-depleted transplantation in children. Preparation of the TCRbeta library used unique molecular identifiers. TCRdb reanalysed the PCR reads using MiXCR and keeps one entry per CDR3 protein. Here the sample spans about 4,500 distinct CDR3 sequences, about 25% being singletons. Sample: PBMCs, mostly from graft donor cells, taken 60 days after TCRalphabeta/CD19-depleted stem cell transplant. Receptor source: a boy younger than two who had a stem cell transplant for SCID, so the T cells may come from the graft donor.

This clonotype was observed at least ten times. The gene calls are TRBV12-5 and TRBJ1-5; 7 bases match TRBD1. CDR3 length: 17 amino acids. Germline values: CDR1 LGHNT, CDR2 FRNRAP. V lost 2 bases to trimming and J lost 7 bases; unmatched junction nucleotides: 14. The CDR3 region has the DNA TGTGCTAGTGGTTTGACGCCGACAGGGTTCCGTTCGCAGCCCCAGCATTTT. Protein product: CASGLTPTGFRSQPQHF.

This clonotype was observed many times. V usage is TRBV30 and J usage is TRBJ1-6; D call uncertain. Deletions cut 4 bases from V and 5 bases from J, with 12 bases between. The germline V gene encodes CDR1 GTSNPN and CDR2 SVGIG (reference sequence). This CDR3 has 14 amino acids. In nucleotides, the CDR3 is TGTGCCTGGACTCCATGGAGTGATAATTCACCCCTCCACTTT. It is translated as CAWTPWSDNSPLHF. The entire variable domain, with the rest obtained from reference TRBV30 and TRBJ1-6, is as follows: SQTIHQWPATLVQPVGSPLSLECTVEGTSNPNLYWYRQAAGRGLQLLFYSVGIGQISSEVPQNLSASRPQDRQFILSSKKLLLSDSGFYLCAWTPWSDNSPLHFGNGTRLTVT.

This clonotype was found many times. The rearrangement uses TRBV6-5 and TRBJ2-1; 10 bases are shared with TRBD2. CDR1 is MNHEY and CDR2 is SVGAGI in the germline V gene. The CDR3 contains 15 residues. The ends lost 1 base at V and 7 bases at J; junction bases unmatched: 4. CDR3 region: CASSYWSGGANEQFF. In nucleotides, the CDR3 is TGTGCCAGCAGTTACTGGAGCGGGGGGGCTAATGAGCAGTTCTTC.

This clonotype is labeled as medium-sized (0.01 to 0.1%). V is TRBV3-1 and J is TRBJ2-1; 11 bases match TRBD2. With V trimmed by 4 bases and J by 9 bases, 2 bases remained unmatched. The CDR3 has 13 residues. The germline gives CDR1 LGHDT, CDR2 YNNKEL (reference sequence). The CDR3 region is CASSRLAGTEQFF. As DNA, the CDR3 is TGTGCCAGCAGCCGACTAGCGGGGACTGAGCAGTTCTTC.

This clonotype was observed once. V is TRBV9 and J is TRBJ2-1; TRBD1 or TRBD2 may be the D gene (5 bases each). The CDR3 is 14 amino acids. Per germline, CDR1 SGDLS and CDR2 YYNGEE. The V end was cut by 0 bases, the J end by 3 bases, with 7 bases between. CDR3 amino acids: CASSVGDGYNEQFF. The CDR3, as DNA: TGTGCCAGCAGCGTAGGGGACGGCTACAATGAGCAGTTCTTC.

The chain is built from TRBV29-1 and TRBJ2-1; unclear D gene. With 3 bases removed from V and 4 bases from J, the gap between germline ends came to 10 bases. This CDR3 region has 13 residues. Looked up from germline, CDR1 is SQVTM and CDR2 is ANQGSEA. CDR3 amino acids: CSVESRRYNEQFF. DNA for the CDR3: TGCAGCGTTGAGTCCCGACGTTACAATGAGCAGTTCTTC.

Of note for this clonotype: A single base separates this from a much larger clone, so it may be a read error. In DNA form, the CDR3 reads TGTGCCAGCAGCCAAGGGTGGGTTTATAGCAAACAGCCCCAGCATTTT. Translated: CASSQGWVYSKQPQHF. The V and J genes are TRBV3-1 and TRBJ1-5, with D hard to call. The germline V gene encodes CDR1 LGHDT and CDR2 YNNKEL (reference sequence). The CDR3 spans 16 residues.

This clonotype was seen ten or more times. This chain links TRBV7-9 with TRBJ1-1; no definite D call. CDR3 length equals 16 residues. The germline V gene encodes CDR1 SEHNR and CDR2 FQNEAQ (reference sequence). V was shortened by 1 base and J by 3 bases, with 15 bases between the two germline ends. The DNA of the CDR3 is TGTGCCAGCAGCTTAGACGAAGGGTGGTCGGACACTGAAGCTTTCTTT. Translation gives CASSLDEGWSDTEAFF.

This clonotype was seen only once. The genes are TRBV6-1 and TRBJ2-5; D is ambiguous. This CDR3 has 15 amino acids. V gave up 6 bases and J gave up 0 bases, with 14 bases separating them. Per germline, CDR1 MNHNS and CDR2 SASEGT. CDR3 sequence reads: CASSPNGRYQETQYF. CDR3 DNA: TGTGCCAGCAGCCCTAATGGACGGTACCAAGAGACCCAGTACTTC.

By frequency in the sample, this clonotype is medium-sized. The V gene is TRBV7-3, the J gene TRBJ1-1; 7 bases line up with TRBD1. This CDR3 has 16 residues. Trimming removed 4 bases from V and 4 bases from J; junction bases left unmatched: 12. Germline V CDR1 and CDR2: SGHTA, FQGTGA. The CDR3 DNA sequence: TGTGCCAGCAGCTGCACAAAGACAGGGTTTATCACTGAAGCTTTCTTT. Its translation is CASSCTKTGFITEAFF.

The CDR3 nucleotides are TGTGCCAGCAGTTTTTCCACAGGGGGCTTAGCCTACGAGCAGTACTTC. This encodes CASSFSTGGLAYEQYF. V gene TRBV11-2 combines with J gene TRBJ2-7, with 9 bases aligning to TRBD1. The CDR3 runs to 16 residues. Germline trimming cut 6 bases from V and 2 bases from J; bases unmatched to any gene: 11. Germline CDR1 is SGHAT and CDR2 is FQNNGV.

This clonotype was observed at least ten times. This chain joins TRBV5-6 and TRBJ2-7, with 8 positions matching TRBD2. CDR1 and CDR2 from the germline V gene are SGHDT and YYEEEE. CDR3 length: 14 amino acids. V dropped 4 bases and J dropped 3; count of bases not matched to a gene: 6. The CDR3 spells CASSRPGGGYEQYF. CDR3 in DNA: TGTGCCAGCAGCCGGCCGGGGGGGGGCTACGAGCAGTACTTC.

Relative to its sample, this clonotype is medium-sized (0.01 to 0.1%). V gene TRBV9 combines with J gene TRBJ2-7; D gene uncertain. V shed 4 bases and J shed 1 base, with 12 bases lying between them. CDR3 length equals 14 residues. CDR1 and CDR2 from the germline V gene are SGDLS and YYNGEE. The CDR3 sequence is CASSPLTTSYEQYF. For the CDR3, the DNA is TGTGCCAGCAGCCCACTGACCACGTCCTACGAGCAGTACTTC. Looking up the rest from reference TRBV9 and TRBJ2-7 gives the full variable domain: DSGVTQTPKHLITATGQRVTLRCSPRSGDLSVYWYQQSLDQGLQFLIQYYNGEERAKGNILERFSAQQFPDLHSELNLSSLELGDSALYFCASSPLTTSYEQYFGPGTRLTVT.

This clonotype came up many times. The chain is built from TRBV4-3 and TRBJ1-3; no definite D call. Trimming removed 4 bases at V and 0 bases at J, with 13 bases between. The CDR3 length is 16 residues. Germline CDR1 and CDR2: LGHNA and YSLEER. Written as DNA, the CDR3 is TGCGCCAGCAGCCCTGCATATTTGGGCTCTGGAAACACCATATATTTT. Translation: CASSPAYLGSGNTIYF.

The chain recombines TRBV6-1 with TRBJ1-4; 8 nucleotides line up with TRBD1. Germline CDR1 and CDR2: MNHNS and SASEGT. CDR3 size: 14 residues. V gave up 6 bases and J gave up 7 bases; unmatched junction bases: 7. The CDR3: CASSQGARAEKLFF. The CDR3 DNA is TGTGCCAGCAGCCAGGGGGCGCGGGCTGAAAAACTGTTTTTT.

The rearrangement links TRBV12-3 or TRBV12-4 to TRBJ2-1; the D is unclear. V lost 7 bases, J lost 5 bases, and 9 bases lay in between. CDR3 length: 12 amino acids. CDR3 sequence reads: CASIGPNNEQFF. DNA of the CDR3: TGTGCCAGCATCGGACCCAACAATGAGCAGTTCTTC.

This clonotype is labeled as medium-sized. This chain links TRBV9 with TRBJ2-3; either TRBD1 or TRBD2 may supply D (6 bases each). Germline V gene sequence: CDR1 SGDLS, CDR2 YYNGEE. Trimming left V 4 bases short and J 5 bases short, with 20 bases between. This CDR3 has 16 residues. DNA of the CDR3: TGTGCCAGCAGCTCGGCTAGGGGGGCGCGGAAAGATACGCAGTATTTT. This sequence encodes CASSSARGARKDTQYF.

The chain recombines TRBV7-3 with TRBJ1-1; no definite D call. In germline, CDR1 is SGHTA, CDR2 FQGTGA. Trimming cost V 5 bases and J 2 bases, with 15 bases left between them. The CDR3 loop spans 15 amino acids. The CDR3 region is CASSQATGVNTEAFF. The CDR3 nucleotides read TGTGCCAGCAGCCAAGCGACTGGGGTAAACACTGAAGCTTTCTTT.

This clonotype was counted ten times or more. The chain combines TRBV12-3 or TRBV12-4 with TRBJ2-3, with 8 bases identical to TRBD2. V lost 6 bases, J lost 0 bases, and 8 bases stayed unmatched. This CDR3 region has 16 residues. The CDR3 nucleotides are TGTGCCAGCAGCCCGGGGCGGGGGGCGAGCACAGATACGCAGTATTTT. It yields the protein CASSPGRGASTDTQYF.

This clonotype is termed large. For the CDR3, the DNA is TGTGCCAGCAACCTCCTCCGGAACACTGAAGCTTTCTTT. Protein: CASNLLRNTEAFF. V gene TRBV7-9 combines with J gene TRBJ1-1; D gene unclear. CDR3 length: 13 amino acids. Germline V lookup: CDR1 SEHNR, CDR2 FQNEAQ (reference sequence). Trimming took 7 bases from V and 1 from J, leaving 10 bases between them.

This clonotype came up many times. This sequence joins TRBV10-3 and TRBJ2-7; 10 positions agree with TRBD1. Per germline, CDR1 ENHRY and CDR2 SYGVKD. The length of the CDR3 is 14 residues. Unmatched junction bases numbered 6, after V lost 7 bases and J lost 3 bases. The CDR3 sequence is CAINRQGAHYEQYF. The CDR3 coding sequence is TGTGCCATCAACCGACAGGGGGCACACTACGAGCAGTACTTC.

The rearrangement links TRBV6-2 or TRBV6-3 to TRBJ2-7; tentatively, D is TRBD1 (5 bases). The J call is uncertain, as TRBJ2-1 better fits the DNA end. The germline CDR1 and CDR2 sequences are MNHEY and SVGEGT. The CDR3 has 13 amino acids. The CDR3 loop is CASSYSTATEQFF. In DNA, the CDR3 is TGTGCCAGCAGTTACTCGACAGCAACTGAGCAGTTCTTC.

J is TRBJ1-2 and V is TRBV10-3; D is undetermined. V shed 9 bases and J shed 4 bases, with 15 bases lying between them. The length of the CDR3 is 13 residues. Germline V lookup: CDR1 ENHRY, CDR2 SYGVKD. CDR3 amino acids: CAMGPGLPYGYTF. Written as DNA, the CDR3 is TGTGCCATGGGCCCCGGACTCCCCTATGGCTACACCTTC.

This clonotype occurred many times. Here the CDR3 reads CASSLNQGAADTQYF. The CDR3 nucleotides are TGTGCCAGCAGCTTGAACCAGGGGGCGGCAGATACGCAGTATTTT. The chain is built from TRBV7-9 and TRBJ2-3; 8 nucleotides align to TRBD1. Germline-derived CDR1 and CDR2 are SEHNR and FQNEAQ (reference sequence). V was pared by 3 bases and J by 4 bases, with 6 bases of the junction left unmatched. The CDR3 is 15 residues long.